This T cell receptor (beta chain) comes out of a study of CD8+ T cells in alopecia areata. General study findings and limits: Clonality was higher in lesional than normal scalp, especially in alopecia totalis/universalis. Sharing of TCR sequences between patients (possibly for HLA-related reasons) was less clear than in mice.

Regarding this clone: Its antigen is undetermined.

cDNA prepared by RNA extraction and subsequent reverse transcription served as the template for sequencing. Clones were sequenced by immunoSEQ multiplex PCR, and TCRdb holds only the in-frame ones, with some missing. Counted here are around 160,000 clones, 80% to 90% occurring once; the ten biggest clones make up about 15%. The CDR3 runs to 14 residues. Germline V CDR1 and CDR2: MNHEY, SMNVEV (reference sequence). V was trimmed by 8 bases and J by 0 bases, leaving 10 bases between them. Lesional scalp punch biopsies and peripheral blood were collected from alopecia areata patients. The genes are TRBV27 and TRBJ1-4, with unresolved D. This TCR was recovered from a human donor with alopecia areata. This specimen consisted of CD8+ T cells sorted from blood, obtained at week 0. CDR3 amino acids: CASCHGATNEKLFF. The CDR3 DNA reads TGTGCCAGCTGCCACGGGGCAACTAATGAAAAACTGTTTTTT.